One sample yielded the 30 T cell receptor beta chains listed below, sequenced in a study of CD8 T cells in Susac syndrome. RNA, at about 0.45 to 1 ug, was reverse transcribed with random hexamers. In TCRdb, the immunoSEQ multiplex PCR reads were re-called with MiXCR into one record per CDR3 protein. The sample lists about 130,000 distinct CDR3 sequences, approximately 95% occurring once. Source material: CD8+ T cells from PBMCs. These receptors were obtained from a human donor with multiple sclerosis.

This sequence joins TRBV9 and TRBJ2-5; either TRBD1 or TRBD2 may supply D (5 bases each). The CDR3 length is 15 residues. In germline, CDR1 is SGDLS, CDR2 YYNGEE. V was pared by 3 bases and J by 4 bases, with 16 bases between. The CDR3 DNA follows: TGTGCCAGCAGCGCCCTTGGGGCAGGGAGAGAGACCCAGTACTTC. It translates to CASSALGAGRETQYF.

This chain uses TRBV4-1 with TRBJ2-3; tentatively, D is TRBD2 (6 bases). V gave up 1 base and J gave up 3 bases, with 14 bases separating them. CDR3 size: 16 residues. Germline V CDR1 and CDR2: MGHRA, YSYEKL. In nucleotides, the CDR3 is TGCGCCAGCAGCCAAGGAGGTCTGCTAGCGACAGATACGCAGTATTTT. Translating it yields CASSQGGLLATDTQYF.

The chain couples TRBV5-1 to TRBJ2-2, with a possible D match to TRBD1 (6 bases). V lost 0 bases to trimming and J lost 7 bases, with 10 bases between them. The CDR3 has 14 amino acids. Germline lookup yields CDR1 SGHRS and CDR2 YFSETQ. CDR3 coding DNA: TGCGCCAGCAGCTTGGACAGGGCGAACGGGGAGCTGTTTTTT. It translates to CASSLDRANGELFF.

This rearrangement joins TRBV20-1 to TRBJ2-1, with unresolved D. CDR1 DFQATT and CDR2 SNEGSKA come from the germline V gene (reference sequence). The CDR3 loop spans 11 amino acids. The V and J ends lost 0 bases and 6 bases respectively, with 3 bases between them. This chain's CDR3 is CSAREGNEQFF. CDR3 bases: TGCAGTGCTAGAGAGGGCAATGAGCAGTTCTTC.

The chain couples TRBV29-1 to TRBJ1-2; maybe TRBD1 (6 bases). Trimming shortened V by 8 bases and J by 4 bases, and 11 bases separated the two germline ends. Per germline, CDR1 SQVTM and CDR2 ANQGSEA. The length of the CDR3 is 11 residues. The CDR3, as DNA: TGCAGCCGTAAGGGGGTCTATGGCTACACCTTC. Amino acids: CSRKGVYGYTF.

This rearrangement joins TRBV5-4 to TRBJ2-2; TRBD2 aligns across 7 bases. The CDR3 sequence is 15 residues long. Germline V lookup: CDR1 SGHNT, CDR2 YYREEE (reference sequence). The J segment lost 6 bases and the V segment lost 3 bases, leaving 8 bases of the junction unmatched. This CDR3 is CASSWGREAAGELFF. CDR3 DNA: TGTGCCAGCAGCTGGGGCCGGGAGGCGGCCGGGGAGCTGTTTTTT.

This chain joins TRBV29-1 and TRBJ2-3, with D perhaps TRBD2 (6 bases). V was cut by 0 bases and J by 3 bases, with 10 bases left in between. This CDR3 region has 14 residues. Germline-derived CDR1 and CDR2 are SQVTM and ANQGSEA. CDR3 DNA: TGCAGCGTTGAAGACGGGAGTTGGACAGATACGCAGTATTTT. Residues: CSVEDGSWTDTQYF.

This chain connects TRBV7-6 to TRBJ2-6, with D maybe TRBD2 (6 bases). V lost 5 bases to trimming and J lost 1 base, with 9 bases between them. The V gene's germline CDR1 is SGHVS and CDR2 FNYEAQ. The CDR3 consists of 15 residues. In nucleotides, the CDR3 is TGTGCCAGCAGCCCAGGGAGGTCTGGGGCCAACGTCCTGACTTTC. It yields the protein CASSPGRSGANVLTF.

This clonotype was seen once. Sequence at one end of the junction differs from germline and may be a read error. The chain combines TRBV7-7 with TRBJ2-2, with 11 positions matching TRBD2. CDR3 size: 15 residues. Germline CDR1 is SSHAT and CDR2 is FNYEAQ (reference sequence). The CDR3 DNA is TGTGCTAGCAGCTCCGGACTAGCGGGTTTCGGGGAGCTGTTTTTT. Protein: CASSSGLAGFGELFF.

V gene TRBV9 combines with J gene TRBJ1-1; TRBD1 matches 9 bases. Germline CDR1 and CDR2: SGDLS and YYNGEE. The CDR3 has 14 amino acids. Germline trimming cut 3 bases from V and 4 bases from J; bases unmatched to any gene: 4. The CDR3 region is CASSGTGESTEAFF. Written as DNA, the CDR3 is TGTGCCAGCAGCGGGACAGGGGAGTCCACTGAAGCTTTCTTT.

V usage is TRBV6-5 and J usage is TRBJ1-1, with no clear D. The length of the CDR3 is 13 residues. V dropped 10 bases and J dropped 4 bases, with 16 bases sitting between them. Germline lookup yields CDR1 MNHEY and CDR2 SVGAGI. CDR3 sequence: CATNSVGFTEAFF. For the CDR3, the DNA is TGTGCCACCAACTCGGTAGGGTTCACTGAAGCTTTCTTT.

The chain couples TRBV4-1 to TRBJ2-2; D is possibly TRBD2 (5 bases). Per the germline V gene, CDR1 is MGHRA and CDR2 is YSYEKL. This CDR3 spans 16 amino acids. V lost 3 bases, J lost 4 bases, and 15 bases lay in between. CDR3 DNA: TGCGCCAGCAGCCATGGGAGATCTTGGGGCACCGGGGAGCTGTTTTTT. Translated: CASSHGRSWGTGELFF.

The J gene is TRBJ1-6, the V gene TRBV7-3; TRBD1 aligns across 8 bases. V gave up 5 bases and J gave up 9 bases; unmatched junction bases: 6. The V gene's germline CDR1 is SGHTA and CDR2 FQGTGA. The CDR3 runs 14 residues. The CDR3 nucleotides are TGTGCCAGCAGCCCCTCGACAGGGGTTTCACCCCTCCACTTT. Translating gives CASSPSTGVSPLHF.

The gene calls are TRBV20-1 and TRBJ2-5, with D tentatively TRBD2 (6 bases). The germline CDR1 and CDR2 sequences are DFQATT and SNEGSKA (reference sequence). Trimming removed 0 bases at V and 5 bases at J, with 25 bases between. The length of the CDR3 is 18 residues. The CDR3 sequence is CSARDTREGGNWWETQYF. Here the CDR3 DNA reads TGCAGTGCTAGAGATACCAGGGAAGGCGGGAACTGGTGGGAGACCCAGTACTTC.

The chain recombines TRBV10-2 with TRBJ2-2, with 11 nucleotides matching TRBD2. This CDR3 has 17 residues. V shed 4 bases and J 5 bases; nucleotides not matched to a gene: 9. Per the germline V gene, CDR1 is WSHSY and CDR2 is SAAADI. CDR3 sequence: CASSVLGSGGATGELFF. CDR3 coding DNA: TGCGCCAGCAGTGTCCTAGGTAGCGGGGGGGCAACCGGGGAGCTGTTTTTT.

The chain employs TRBV5-1 and TRBJ2-7, with 9 bases identical to TRBD1. This CDR3 region has 12 residues. Looked up from germline, CDR1 is SGHRS and CDR2 is YFSETQ. V dropped 4 bases and J dropped 6; count of bases not matched to a gene: 2. In DNA form, the CDR3 reads TGCGCCAGCAGCATACAGGGGGCCGAGCAGTACTTC. It translates to CASSIQGAEQYF.

The chain carries TRBV12-3 or TRBV12-4 and TRBJ2-2; D might be TRBD2 (6 bases). The CDR3 extends over 13 amino acids. The CDR3 DNA reads as TGTGCGACGGGGGAATCGAACACCGGGGAGCTGTTTTTT. As protein: CATGESNTGELFF.

The CDR3 coding sequence is TGTGCCAGCAGCGTTACCTACAATGAGCAGTTCTTC. It codes for CASSVTYNEQFF. V usage is TRBV2 and J usage is TRBJ2-1; D is unclear. CDR3 length: 12 residues. V lost 6 bases and J 2 bases, leaving 5 bases between the germline ends. Germline assignment: CDR1 SNHLY and CDR2 FYNNEI.

The V and J genes are TRBV20-1 and TRBJ2-7; 7 bases match TRBD2. CDR1 and CDR2 (germline): DFQATT, SNEGSKA (reference sequence). After removal of 5 bases from V and 5 bases from J, the junction contained 6 bases not matched to a gene. The CDR3 spans 12 residues. CDR3 coding DNA: TGCAGTGCTGGGGAGGGTTTGAACGAGCAGTACTTC. Its protein product is CSAGEGLNEQYF.

The chain couples TRBV7-9 to TRBJ2-5; D might be TRBD1 (5 bases). Between the trimmed V and J ends, which lost 0 bases and 5 bases, there was a span of 10 bases. The CDR3 has 14 residues. Germline lookup yields CDR1 SEHNR and CDR2 FQNEAQ (reference sequence). CDR3 sequence (DNA): TGTGCCAGCAGCTTAGCGGGCAGGGCCGAGACCCAGTACTTC. This sequence encodes CASSLAGRAETQYF.

V is TRBV6-1 and J is TRBJ2-7; D remains ambiguous. The V gene lost 1 base and the J gene lost 6 bases, with 7 bases spanning the gap. The CDR3 covers 12 residues. In germline, CDR1 is MNHNS, CDR2 SASEGT. The CDR3 loop reads CASSEGWAEQYV. The CDR3 DNA follows: TGTGCCAGCAGTGAAGGTTGGGCCGAGCAGTACGTC.

This sequence joins TRBV14 and TRBJ2-7, with 9 bases lining up with TRBD1. Germline V gene sequence: CDR1 SGHDN, CDR2 FVKESK. The CDR3 loop spans 14 amino acids. V gave up 2 bases and J gave up 3 bases; unmatched junction bases: 2. The CDR3 nucleotides read TGTGCCAGCAGCCAAACGGGACAGGGCTACGAGCAGTACGTC. As protein: CASSQTGQGYEQYV.

The chain has TRBV6-5 and TRBJ1-4; TRBD1 matches at 7 bases. V lost 5 bases and J lost 14; bases outside the gene matches: 5. This CDR3 region has 11 residues. Per germline, CDR1 MNHEY and CDR2 SVGAGI. The CDR3 spells CASSPGTVLFF. DNA of the CDR3: TGTGCCAGCAGTCCCGGGACAGTCCTGTTTTTT.

The chain carries TRBV27 and TRBJ2-2; D is undetermined. This CDR3 spans 14 amino acids. Germline CDR1 is MNHEY and CDR2 is SMNVEV (reference sequence). Trimming shortened V by 2 bases and J by 3 bases, and 7 bases separated the two germline ends. CDR3 amino acids: CASSLLPHTGELFF. The CDR3 DNA reads as TGTGCCAGCAGTTTACTTCCCCACACCGGGGAGCTGTTTTTT.

The chain joins TRBV12-3 or TRBV12-4 to TRBJ1-4, with a possible D match to TRBD1 (5 bases). The CDR3 is made up of 16 amino acids. The V end was cut by 2 bases, the J end by 3 bases, with 13 bases between. CDR3 in amino acids: CASSLHTGRSNEKLFF. In nucleotides, the CDR3 is TGTGCCAGCAGTTTACACACGGGACGGTCTAATGAAAAACTGTTTTTT.

V gene TRBV6-5 combines with J gene TRBJ2-3; 8 positions agree with TRBD1. The junction had 6 bases not matched to a gene; V was cut back by 2 bases and J by 2 bases. This CDR3 has 16 amino acids. The germline gives CDR1 MNHEY, CDR2 SVGAGI. The CDR3 region is CASSYNPGGLTDTQYF. DNA of the CDR3: TGTGCCAGCAGTTACAATCCAGGGGGCCTCACAGATACGCAGTATTTT.

The chain links TRBV24-1 to TRBJ1-2; no definite D call. CDR3 length equals 12 residues. Per the germline V gene, CDR1 is KGHDR and CDR2 is SFDVKD. V lost 6 bases, J lost 8 bases, and 12 bases lay in between. The CDR3 reads CATSSLRSGYTF. In DNA form, the CDR3 reads TGTGCCACCAGTAGTCTTCGTTCGGGCTACACCTTC.

J is TRBJ1-4 and V is TRBV7-4; 8 nucleotides agree with TRBD1. Germline values: CDR1 SGHVT, CDR2 SQSDAQ. CDR3 length equals 15 residues. After removal of 7 bases from V and 8 bases from J, the junction contained 12 bases not matched to a gene. The CDR3 nucleotides are TGTGCCAGCACGGGGGAAGACAGGGGAAGGGAAAAACTGTTTTTT. Protein product: CASTGEDRGREKLFF.

This rearrangement joins TRBV4-1 to TRBJ2-1, with TRBD2 matching 8 bases. CDR3 size: 16 residues. Germline CDR1 MGHRA, CDR2 YSYEKL. The V gene end was trimmed by 1 base and the J gene end by 2 bases; junction bases not matched to a gene: 4. The CDR3 reads CASSQVSGATYNEQFF. The CDR3 DNA reads as TGCGCCAGCAGCCAAGTTAGCGGGGCAACCTACAATGAGCAGTTCTTC.

The CDR3 nucleotides read TGCAGCGTTGTGCGTAGCGGGGAGCTGTTTTTT. Its protein is CSVVRSGELFF. This rearrangement joins TRBV29-1 to TRBJ2-2; D not resolved. Trimming took 4 bases from V and 7 from J, leaving 7 bases between them. Germline CDR1 reads SQVTM; CDR2 reads ANQGSEA. The CDR3 contains 11 residues.